Listed below are T cell receptor beta chains from one sample, sequenced in a study of cytotoxic CD8 clonotypes in ibrutinib-treated CLL. The repertoire was sequenced with immunoSEQ multiplex PCR; TCRdb's copy has only in-frame clones and lacks some. The sample has about 200,000 clones; around three quarters are singletons. Material: PBMCs, obtained after 24 months of ibrutinib treatment. The receptors stem from a human donor with chronic lymphocytic leukemia. CDR3s include the opening cysteine and the closing phenylalanine or tryptophan. Each record gives: D gene, J gene, V gene, clone size, CDR3 protein, CDR3 DNA. A D gene is named only where the DNA matches it firmly. Clone size is given for some rows only: seen once, a few or many times, or a class if the clone is expanded.

.	TRBJ1-1	TRBV30	.	CAWSYGGQDTEAFF	TGTGCCTGGAGTTATGGGGGGCAGGACACTGAAGCTTTCTTT
TRBD1	TRBJ2-3	TRBV6-5	.	CASGRGQGTDTQYF	TGTGCCAGCGGGAGGGGACAGGGTACAGATACGCAGTATTTT
TRBD1	TRBJ1-1	TRBV7-9	.	CASSHQTGGNTEAFF	TGTGCCAGCAGCCACCAGACAGGGGGGAACACTGAAGCTTTCTTT
.	TRBJ2-1	TRBV9	.	CASSVTRWPSAYNEQFF	TGTGCCAGCAGCGTAACCCGCTGGCCCTCCGCCTACAATGAGCAGTTCTTC
.	TRBJ1-1	TRBV5-1	.	CASSLSRGRMNTEAFF	TGCGCCAGCAGCTTGAGTCGGGGGAGAATGAACACTGAAGCTTTCTTT
.	TRBJ1-2	TRBV5-1	.	CASSLGQPYGYTF	TGCGCCAGCAGCTTAGGACAACCCTATGGCTACACCTTC
.	TRBJ2-7	TRBV6-5	once	CASSWRVGYEQYF	TGTGCCAGCAGTTGGAGGGTGGGCTACGAGCAGTACTTC
.	TRBJ2-7	TRBV20-1	.	CSAATAYEQYF	TGCAGTGCCGCGACAGCATACGAGCAGTACTTC
TRBD1	TRBJ2-3	TRBV9	.	CASSYGQGATGGRWDTQYF	TGTGCCAGCAGCTATGGACAGGGGGCGACGGGAGGGAGATGGGATACGCAGTATTTT
.	TRBJ1-5	TRBV7-6	.	CASSPVGSGQPQHF	TGTGCCAGCAGCCCCGTAGGGTCAGGGCAGCCCCAGCATTTT
.	TRBJ1-2	TRBV15	few	CATSRGVGNYGYTF	TGTGCCACCAGCAGGGGGGTCGGAAACTATGGCTACACCTTC
.	TRBJ1-3	TRBV18	.	CASSPRSLQGTSGNTIYF	TGTGCCAGCTCACCAAGAAGTTTACAGGGCACCTCTGGAAACACCATATATTTT
.	TRBJ2-1	TRBV28	few	CASRENNEQFF	TGTGCCAGCAGGGAGAACAATGAGCAGTTCTTC
TRBD2	TRBJ2-1	TRBV2	.	CASSGTSGRVNEQFF	TGTGCCAGCAGCGGGACTAGCGGGAGGGTGAATGAGCAGTTCTTC
.	TRBJ2-3	TRBV7-3	.	CASSLSRVTDTQYF	TGTGCCAGCAGCTTAAGCAGGGTCACAGATACGCAGTATTTT
.	TRBJ2-7	TRBV6-5	.	CASSYSGMLSYEQYF	TGTGCCAGCAGTTACTCAGGGATGCTATCCTACGAGCAGTACTTC
.	TRBJ2-7	TRBV15	.	CATSEGVREQYF	TGTGCCACCAGCGAGGGGGTGCGGGAGCAGTACTTC
TRBD1	TRBJ2-3	TRBV28	.	CASRNGQVGYTDTQYF	TGTGCCAGCAGGAATGGACAGGTCGGGTACACAGATACGCAGTATTTT
TRBD1	TRBJ1-2	TRBV10-3	once	CAISESATGGYGYTF	TGTGCCATCAGTGAGTCGGCGACAGGGGGATATGGCTACACCTTC
.	TRBJ2-2	TRBV7-9	few	CASSLDFGPSGELFF	TGTGCCAGCAGCTTAGATTTCGGCCCATCCGGGGAGCTGTTTTTT
TRBD2	TRBJ2-1	TRBV14	.	CASSLLAGVSYEQFF	TGTGCCAGCAGCCTATTAGCGGGAGTGAGCTATGAGCAGTTCTTC
.	TRBJ2-5	TRBV10-3	few	CATLGNPTETQYF	TGTGCCACCCTAGGGAACCCTACGGAGACCCAGTACTTC
TRBD1	TRBJ2-7	TRBV5-1	.	CASSFRTGGMTYEQYF	TGCGCCAGCAGCTTTAGGACAGGGGGCATGACCTACGAGCAGTACTTC
TRBD2	TRBJ2-1	TRBV5-4	.	CASSGSGLANNEQFF	TGTGCCAGCAGCGGCTCGGGACTAGCGAACAATGAGCAGTTCTTC
TRBD1	TRBJ2-5	TRBV5-1	.	CASSLGFGTEQETQYF	TGCGCCAGCAGCTTGGGTTTTGGGACAGAACAAGAGACCCAGTACTTC
.	TRBJ2-7	TRBV30	.	CAWSVPGEQYF	TGTGCCTGGAGTGTACCGGGCGAGCAGTACTTC
.	TRBJ1-1	TRBV7-9	.	CASSARQVEAFF	TGTGCCAGCAGCGCCCGACAGGTTGAAGCTTTCTTT
.	TRBJ1-1	TRBV30	few	CAHHTGLPRTEAFF	TGTGCCCACCATACGGGTCTGCCACGGACTGAAGCTTTCTTT
TRBD1	TRBJ2-3	TRBV2	.	CASKMDRGTDTQYF	TGTGCCAGCAAGATGGACAGGGGCACTGATACGCAGTATTTT
.	TRBJ2-1	TRBV7-3	.	CASHPTGSGEQFF	TGTGCCAGCCATCCCACGGGCAGTGGTGAGCAGTTCTTC
.	TRBJ1-1	TRBV4-1	.	CASSQDLSLEAFF	TGCGCCAGCAGCCAAGATTTGTCGCTGGAAGCTTTCTTT
TRBD2	TRBJ2-7	TRBV10-2	few	CASSGRDGGTYEQYF	TGCGCCAGCAGTGGCCGGGACGGGGGGACTTACGAGCAGTACTTC
TRBD1	TRBJ2-7	TRBV19	.	CASRPGTGKTYEQYF	TGTGCCAGTAGACCCGGGACAGGGAAAACCTACGAGCAGTACTTC
TRBD1	TRBJ2-6	TRBV7-9	few	CASSLGTGAGANVLTF	TGTGCCAGCAGCTTAGGGACAGGGGCCGGGGCCAACGTCCTGACTTTC
.	TRBJ1-4	TRBV7-7	.	CASSLVWGRVNEKLFF	TGTGCCAGCAGCTTAGTTTGGGGCAGGGTTAATGAAAAACTGTTTTTT
.	TRBJ2-7	TRBV19	few	CASSIRRTYEQYF	TGTGCCAGTAGTATAAGACGGACCTACGAGCAGTACTTC
TRBD1	TRBJ2-6	TRBV27	few	CASRVTGGSSGANVLTF	TGTGCCAGCAGGGTGACAGGGGGCTCCTCTGGGGCCAACGTCCTGACTTTC
.	TRBJ1-2	TRBV4-1	.	CASSQEHRVSGYTF	TGCGCCAGCAGCCAAGAGCACAGGGTATCGGGCTACACCTTC
.	TRBJ2-2	TRBV27	.	CATTVGLNTGELFF	TGTGCCACCACGGTGGGGCTGAACACCGGGGAGCTGTTTTTT
TRBD2	TRBJ2-7	TRBV7-9	.	CASSFTLGLAGYEQYF	TGTGCCAGCAGCTTTACCCTGGGACTAGCGGGATACGAGCAGTACTTC
.	TRBJ1-3	TRBV27	.	CASSSGNTIYF	TGTGCCAGCAGTTCTGGAAACACCATATATTTT
TRBD2	TRBJ2-7	TRBV30	.	CAWTSGPRVQYF	TGTGCCTGGACTAGCGGACCTCGGGTGCAGTACTTC
.	TRBJ2-1	TRBV6-1	.	CASSGTLSGPYNEQFF	TGTGCCAGCAGTGGGACACTTTCCGGGCCTTACAATGAGCAGTTCTTC
.	TRBJ2-7	TRBV28	few	CASSNSILERRQYF	TGTGCCAGCAGTAACTCAATACTAGAGCGACGGCAGTACTTC
.	TRBJ1-1	TRBV9	.	CASSGGLNTEAFF	TGTGCCAGCAGCGGGGGACTAAACACTGAAGCTTTCTTT
.	TRBJ1-1	TRBV11-3	.	CASSLDSTMNTEAFF	TGTGCCAGCAGCTTAGACAGCACCATGAACACTGAAGCTTTCTTT
.	TRBJ1-2	TRBV30	.	CAWSVEANYGYTF	TGTGCCTGGAGTGTCGAGGCAAACTATGGCTACACCTTC
TRBD2	TRBJ2-3	TRBV4-3	.	CASSQEIAGVSTDTQYF	TGCGCCAGCAGCCAAGAAATAGCGGGAGTTAGCACAGATACGCAGTATTTT
.	TRBJ2-5	TRBV19	many	CASSTTSRQETQYF	TGTGCCAGTAGTACAACTAGCAGGCAAGAGACCCAGTACTTC
.	TRBJ1-2	TRBV5-1	.	CASSFRRADYGYTF	TGCGCCAGCAGCTTCCGCAGGGCGGACTATGGCTACACCTTC
.	TRBJ2-2	TRBV4-1	few	CASSKMGKNTGELFF	TGCGCCAGCAGCAAGATGGGCAAAAACACCGGGGAGCTGTTTTTT
.	TRBJ2-1	TRBV7-9	.	CASSSTVNEQFF	TGTGCCAGCAGCTCCACTGTGAATGAGCAGTTCTTC
TRBD2	TRBJ2-7	TRBV7-6	.	CASSRTSGMGEQYF	TGTGCCAGCAGCCGGACTAGCGGGATGGGTGAGCAGTACTTC
.	TRBJ2-3	TRBV9	.	CASSVTSPGDTQYF	TGTGCCAGCAGCGTCACCAGTCCCGGCGATACGCAGTATTTT
.	TRBJ2-3	TRBV4-3	.	CASSQRGGRESTDTQYF	TGCGCCAGCAGCCAAAGAGGTGGCAGGGAGAGCACAGATACGCAGTATTTT
.	TRBJ1-2	TRBV5-1	.	CASGMGGGGSYTF	TGCGCCAGCGGGATGGGGGGCGGAGGTAGCTACACCTTC